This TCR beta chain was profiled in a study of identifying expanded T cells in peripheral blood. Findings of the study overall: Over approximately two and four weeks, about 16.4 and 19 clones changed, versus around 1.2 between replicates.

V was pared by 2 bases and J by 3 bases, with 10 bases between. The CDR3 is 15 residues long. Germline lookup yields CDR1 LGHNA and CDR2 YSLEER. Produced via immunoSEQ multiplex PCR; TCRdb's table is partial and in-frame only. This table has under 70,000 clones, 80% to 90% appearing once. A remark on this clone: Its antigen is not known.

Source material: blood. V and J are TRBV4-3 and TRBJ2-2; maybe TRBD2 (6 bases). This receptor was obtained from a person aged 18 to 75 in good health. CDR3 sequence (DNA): TGCGCCAGCAGCCAATCCGGGACTTACACCGGGGAGCTGTTTTTT. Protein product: CASSQSGTYTGELFF.